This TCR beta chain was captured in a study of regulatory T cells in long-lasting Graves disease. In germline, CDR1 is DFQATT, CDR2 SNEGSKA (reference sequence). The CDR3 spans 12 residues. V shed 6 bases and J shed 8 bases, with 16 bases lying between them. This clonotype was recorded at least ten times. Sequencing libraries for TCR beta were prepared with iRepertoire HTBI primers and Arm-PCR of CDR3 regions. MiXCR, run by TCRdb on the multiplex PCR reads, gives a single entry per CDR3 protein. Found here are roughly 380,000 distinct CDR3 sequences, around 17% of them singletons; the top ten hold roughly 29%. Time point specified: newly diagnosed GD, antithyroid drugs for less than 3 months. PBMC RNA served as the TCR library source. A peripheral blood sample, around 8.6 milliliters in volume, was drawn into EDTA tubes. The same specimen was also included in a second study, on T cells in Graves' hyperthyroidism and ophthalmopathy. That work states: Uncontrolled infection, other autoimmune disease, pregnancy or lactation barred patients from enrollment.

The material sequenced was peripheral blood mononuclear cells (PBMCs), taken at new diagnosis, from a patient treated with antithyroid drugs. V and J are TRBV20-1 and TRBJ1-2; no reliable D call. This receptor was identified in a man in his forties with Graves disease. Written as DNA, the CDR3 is TGCAGTGCCTTTGAACTTCTCGGGGGCTACACCTTC. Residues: CSAFELLGGYTF.